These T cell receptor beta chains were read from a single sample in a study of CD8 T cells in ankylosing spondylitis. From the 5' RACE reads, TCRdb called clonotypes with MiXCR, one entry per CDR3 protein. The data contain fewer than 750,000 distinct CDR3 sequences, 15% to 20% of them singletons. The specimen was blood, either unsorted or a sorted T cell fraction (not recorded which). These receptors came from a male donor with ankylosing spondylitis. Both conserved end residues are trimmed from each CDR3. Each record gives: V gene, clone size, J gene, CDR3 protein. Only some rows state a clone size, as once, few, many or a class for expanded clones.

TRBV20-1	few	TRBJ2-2	SASRGQGWDGGELF
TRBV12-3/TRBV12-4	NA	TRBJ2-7	ASSLRAGSLYEQY
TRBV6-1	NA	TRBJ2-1	ASIGTNDNEQF
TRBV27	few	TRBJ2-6	ASKTADLNSGANVLT
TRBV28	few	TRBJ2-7	ASSFGWQLPVKQY
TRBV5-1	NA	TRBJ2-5	ASSLGQGGIAQY
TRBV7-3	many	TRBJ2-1	ASSPGLANNEQF
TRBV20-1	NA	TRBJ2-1	SATVGGSWDEQF
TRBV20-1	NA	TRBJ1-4	SASQGQLEKLF
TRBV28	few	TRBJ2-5	ASRQRSILPQETQY
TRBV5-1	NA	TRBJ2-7	ASSLKAGSYEQY
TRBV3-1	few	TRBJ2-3	ASSQGGLAGGSTDTQY
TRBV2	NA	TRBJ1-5	ASSERQDHQPQH
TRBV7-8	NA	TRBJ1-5	ASSLPRDRGSNQPQH
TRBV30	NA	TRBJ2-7	AWRNSGSPHEQY
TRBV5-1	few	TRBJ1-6	ASSSTYRRVDSPLH
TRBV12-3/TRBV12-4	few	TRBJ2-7	ASSHPPGTGFYEQY
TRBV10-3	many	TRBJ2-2	AISEGQGYTGELF
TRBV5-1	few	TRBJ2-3	ASSFSGISTDTQY
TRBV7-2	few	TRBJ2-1	ASSLGRLPDEQF
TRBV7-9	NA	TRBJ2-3	ASSSHPSTDTQY
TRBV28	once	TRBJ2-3	ASSQLRKTHREDTQY
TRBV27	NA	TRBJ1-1	ASSSPTANTEAF
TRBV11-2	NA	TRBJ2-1	ASSLRTSGSLGEQF
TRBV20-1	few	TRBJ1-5	SAREGVYSNQPQH
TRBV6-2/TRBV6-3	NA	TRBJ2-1	ASRPGGAEQL
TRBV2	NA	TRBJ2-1	ASSGTRTGSSYNEQF
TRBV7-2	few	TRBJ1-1	ASTPPSWGQNTEAF
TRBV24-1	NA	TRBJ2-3	ATSFSKGTDTQY